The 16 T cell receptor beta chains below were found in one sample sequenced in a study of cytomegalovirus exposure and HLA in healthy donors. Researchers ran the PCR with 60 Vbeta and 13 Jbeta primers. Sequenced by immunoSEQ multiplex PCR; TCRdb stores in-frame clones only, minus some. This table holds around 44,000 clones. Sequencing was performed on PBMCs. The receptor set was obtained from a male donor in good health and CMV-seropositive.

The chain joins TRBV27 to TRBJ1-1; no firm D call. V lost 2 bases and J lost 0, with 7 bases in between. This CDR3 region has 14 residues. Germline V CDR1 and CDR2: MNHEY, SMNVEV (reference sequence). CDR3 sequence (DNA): TGTGCCAGCAGTTTAGACACCTTGAACACTGAAGCTTTCTTT. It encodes CASSLDTLNTEAFF.

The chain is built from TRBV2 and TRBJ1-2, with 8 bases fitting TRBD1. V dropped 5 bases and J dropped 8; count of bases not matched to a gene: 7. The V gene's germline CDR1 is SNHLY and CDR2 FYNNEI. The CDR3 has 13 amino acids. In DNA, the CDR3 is TGTGCCAGCAGTTCGACAGGGGTGGCCGGCTACACCTTC. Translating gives CASSSTGVAGYTF. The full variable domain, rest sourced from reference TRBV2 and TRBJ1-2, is EPEVTQTPSHQVTQMGQEVILRCVPISNHLYFYWYRQILGQKVEFLVSFYNNEISEKSEIFDDQFSVERPDGSNFTLKIRSTKLEDSAMYFCASSSTGVAGYTFGSGTRLTVV.

The CDR3 loop is CASSLAEAGPYNEQFF. CDR3 sequence (DNA): TGTGCCAGCAGCTTAGCGGAAGCGGGACCGTACAATGAGCAGTTCTTC. The V gene is TRBV7-2, the J gene TRBJ2-1; 7 bases fit TRBD2. The CDR3 is made up of 16 amino acids. The trim removed 0 bases at V and 4 bases at J, leaving 6 bases unmatched. Germline V lookup: CDR1 SGHTA, CDR2 FQGNSA.

The CDR3 bases are TGTGCCGCCAACGGGGACACCGGCGGTGGTGGCTACACCTTC. Protein sequence: CAANGDTGGGGYTF. This chain connects TRBV2 to TRBJ1-2; D is possibly TRBD1 (6 bases). There are 14 residues in the CDR3. Between the trimmed V and J ends, which lost 11 bases and 7 bases, there was a span of 23 bases. CDR1 and CDR2 (germline): SNHLY, FYNNEI.

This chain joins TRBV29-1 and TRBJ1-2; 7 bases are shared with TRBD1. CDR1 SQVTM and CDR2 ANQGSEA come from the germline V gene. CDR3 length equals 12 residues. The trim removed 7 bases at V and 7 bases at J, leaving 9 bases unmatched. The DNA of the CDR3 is TGCAGCGGTCGACAGGGAACATTTGGCTACACCTTC. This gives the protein CSGRQGTFGYTF.

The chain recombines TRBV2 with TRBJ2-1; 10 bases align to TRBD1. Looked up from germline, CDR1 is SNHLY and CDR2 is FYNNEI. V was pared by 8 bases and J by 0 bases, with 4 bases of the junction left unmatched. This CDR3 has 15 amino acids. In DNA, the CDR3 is TGTGCCAGCCAGCGGACAGGGGGCTCCTACAATGAGCAGTTCTTC. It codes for CASQRTGGSYNEQFF.

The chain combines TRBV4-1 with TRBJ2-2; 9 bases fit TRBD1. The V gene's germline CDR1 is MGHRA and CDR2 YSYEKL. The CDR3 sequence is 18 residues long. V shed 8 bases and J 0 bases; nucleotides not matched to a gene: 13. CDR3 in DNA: TGCGCCAGCCTGAAAAAGGCGGGGGACAGGGCGAACACCGGGGAGCTGTTTTTT. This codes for CASLKKAGDRANTGELFF.

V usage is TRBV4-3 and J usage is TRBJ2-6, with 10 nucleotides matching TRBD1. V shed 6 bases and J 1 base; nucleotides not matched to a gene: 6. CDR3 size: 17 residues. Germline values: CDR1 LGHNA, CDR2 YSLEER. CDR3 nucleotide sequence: TGCGCCAGCAGTTCCGGGACAGGGGTATCTGGGGCCAACGTCCTGACTTTC. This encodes CASSSGTGVSGANVLTF.

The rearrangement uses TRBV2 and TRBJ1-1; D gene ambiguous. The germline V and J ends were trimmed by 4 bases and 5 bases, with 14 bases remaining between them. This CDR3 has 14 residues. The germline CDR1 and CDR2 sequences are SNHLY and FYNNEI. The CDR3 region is CASSVELTGTEAFF. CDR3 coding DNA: TGTGCCAGCAGTGTGGAATTGACGGGGACTGAAGCTTTCTTT.

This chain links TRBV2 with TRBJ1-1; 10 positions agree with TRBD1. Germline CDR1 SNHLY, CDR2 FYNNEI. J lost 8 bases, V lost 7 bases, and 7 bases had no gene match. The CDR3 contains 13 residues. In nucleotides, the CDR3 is TGTGCCAGCATCCGACCGGGACAGGGGGAAGCTTTCTTT. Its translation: CASIRPGQGEAFF.

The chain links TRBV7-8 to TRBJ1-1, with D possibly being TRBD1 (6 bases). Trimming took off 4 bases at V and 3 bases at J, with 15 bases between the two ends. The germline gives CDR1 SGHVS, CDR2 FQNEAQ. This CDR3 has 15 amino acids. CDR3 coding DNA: TGTGCCAGCAGCTCAATCAGGGGTTCGGACACTGAAGCTTTCTTT. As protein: CASSSIRGSDTEAFF.

This chain's CDR3 is CASSSGTYRETQYF. CDR3 nucleotides: TGTGCCAGCAGCTCCGGGACTTACCGCGAGACCCAGTACTTC. V is TRBV7-2 and J is TRBJ2-5; tentative D call: TRBD2 (6 bases). Trimming left V 4 bases short and J 5 bases short, with 14 bases between. The germline CDR1 and CDR2 sequences are SGHTA and FQGNSA. The CDR3 has 14 amino acids. Full variable domain (rest looked up from reference TRBV7-2 and TRBJ2-5): GAGVSQSPSNKVTEKGKDVELRCDPISGHTALYWYRQSLGQGLEFLIYFQGNSAPDKSGLPSDRFSAERTGGSVSTLTIQRTQQEDSAVYLCASSSGTYRETQYFGPGTRLLVL.

The CDR3 bases are TGTGCCATCAACCAGGGAATCAACGATGAGCAGTTCTTC. It translates to CAINQGINDEQFF. The gene calls are TRBV10-3 and TRBJ2-1; perhaps TRBD1 as D (5 bases). Trimming shortened V by 7 bases and J by 8 bases, and 15 bases separated the two germline ends. The germline V gene encodes CDR1 ENHRY and CDR2 SYGVKD. The CDR3 length is 13 residues.

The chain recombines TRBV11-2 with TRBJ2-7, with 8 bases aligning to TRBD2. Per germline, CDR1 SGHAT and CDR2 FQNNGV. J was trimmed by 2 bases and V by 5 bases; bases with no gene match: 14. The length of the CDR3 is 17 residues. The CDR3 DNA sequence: TGTGCCAGCAGCCCGACCAACATAGCGGGGAAACCCTACGAGCAGTACTTC. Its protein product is CASSPTNIAGKPYEQYF.

CDR3 DNA: TGTGCCAGCAGCTTGGGGGTCAGGATCTGGGACACTGAAGCTTTCTTT. Amino acid sequence: CASSLGVRIWDTEAFF. The V and J genes are TRBV5-6 and TRBJ1-1; D is unclear. CDR3 length equals 16 residues. The V gene's germline CDR1 is SGHDT and CDR2 YYEEEE. The V gene lost 0 bases and the J gene lost 3 bases, with 15 bases spanning the gap.

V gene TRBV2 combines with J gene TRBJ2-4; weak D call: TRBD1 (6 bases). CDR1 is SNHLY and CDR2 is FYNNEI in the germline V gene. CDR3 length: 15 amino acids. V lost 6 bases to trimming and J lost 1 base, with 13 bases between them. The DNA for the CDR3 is TGTGCCAGCAGCGACAGGTGGCTCGCCAAAAACATTCAGTACTTC. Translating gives CASSDRWLAKNIQYF. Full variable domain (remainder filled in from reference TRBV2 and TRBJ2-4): EPEVTQTPSHQVTQMGQEVILRCVPISNHLYFYWYRQILGQKVEFLVSFYNNEISEKSEIFDDQFSVERPDGSNFTLKIRSTKLEDSAMYFCASSDRWLAKNIQYFGAGTRLSVL.